This T cell receptor beta chain was captured by sequencing in a study of blood T cell repertoires in COVID-19. The CDR3 length is 15 residues. The V end lost 1 base, the J end lost 3 bases, and 11 bases lay between the germline ends. The V gene's germline CDR1 is SGDLS and CDR2 YYNGEE. The data were produced by immunoSEQ multiplex PCR, yet TCRdb's version contains in-frame clones alone and is incomplete. The table has about 160,000 clones, about 86% seen once; the top ten hold about 3.5%. This TCR was sampled from a man in his 70s with acute or convalescent COVID-19. The sequenced material came from peripheral blood. V is TRBV9 and J is TRBJ1-5, with D maybe TRBD1 (6 bases). CDR3 sequence (DNA): TGTGCCAGCAGCGTATCAGGGGACTACAATCAGCCCCAGCATTTT. This sequence encodes CASSVSGDYNQPQHF.